This entry is about one T cell receptor (beta chain). Its antigen is undetermined. Sequencing was performed with immunoSEQ multiplex PCR; in TCRdb, only in-frame clones are kept and a portion is missing. The sample records roughly 45,000 clones, more than 75% being singletons. This entry comes from a study of OX40 agonist ivuxolimab in advanced cancers. Broader study findings: Expanded clones tended on average to be more numerous among CD8+ T cells than CD4+. Among the nonresponders, some also had low normalized T-cell clonal expansion.

The CDR3 runs to 14 residues. Trimming removed 0 bases at V and 4 bases at J, with 9 bases between. Germline V CDR1 and CDR2: MNHEY, SVGAGI. With autoimmune disease history or systemic immunosuppression, patients were excluded. The receptor was isolated from an adult with an advanced solid tumor such as melanoma, head and neck, liver or kidney cancer. Material: CD4+ or CD8+ T cells sorted from blood, obtained in a trial of the OX40 agonist ivuxolimab. This chain links TRBV6-5 with TRBJ1-2; D uncertain. CDR3 coding DNA: TGTGCCAGCAGTTACTCTGCGGAATTCTATGGCTACACCTTC. This encodes CASSYSAEFYGYTF.